Presented here are 5 T cell receptor beta chains from one specimen sequenced in a study of T cells after yellow fever vaccination. TCRdb called the 5' RACE reads again in MiXCR, with one record for every CDR3 protein. Of 550,000 to 750,000 distinct CDR3 sequences listed, around an eighth are singletons. This specimen was PBMCs, taken on the day of the yellow fever booster vaccination. These TCRs come from a man aged 30-40 years who received the YFV17D yellow fever vaccine.

The sample holds many counts of this clonotype. The chain has TRBV29-1 and TRBJ1-2, with 8 bases aligning to TRBD1. Looked up from germline, CDR1 is SQVTM and CDR2 is ANQGSEA. V lost 4 bases, J lost 7 bases, and 5 bases stayed unmatched. CDR3 length: 12 residues. The CDR3 nucleotides are TGCAGCGTTGGTCAGGGGGCCGTTGGCTACACCTTC. Its translation: CSVGQGAVGYTF.

This clonotype showed up just a few times. The chain recombines TRBV29-1 with TRBJ2-3; 12 bases are a match to TRBD2. Germline CDR1 and CDR2: SQVTM and ANQGSEA. The CDR3 consists of 15 residues. The trim removed 8 bases at V and 2 bases at J, leaving 8 bases unmatched. This chain's CDR3 is CSLQTSGGLTDTQYF. The DNA for the CDR3 is TGCAGCCTACAGACTAGCGGGGGACTCACAGATACGCAGTATTTT.

The chain is built from TRBV6-1 and TRBJ1-2, with D unresolved. Looked up from germline, CDR1 is MNHNS and CDR2 is SASEGT. V shed 2 bases and J shed 2 bases, with 12 bases lying between them. The CDR3 covers 15 residues. The CDR3 region has the DNA TGTGCCAGCAGTGAAAGGGATCCGCCGAACTATGGCTACACCTTC. As protein: CASSERDPPNYGYTF.

The V gene is TRBV9, the J gene TRBJ1-4; no clear D gene. CDR1 SGDLS and CDR2 YYNGEE come from the germline V gene. The CDR3 is 15 amino acids. V was cut by 0 bases and J by 5 bases, with 11 bases left in between. CDR3: CASSVGPQDNEKLFF. The DNA of the CDR3 is TGTGCCAGCAGCGTAGGACCGCAGGACAATGAAAAACTGTTTTTT. The whole variable domain, remainder taken from reference TRBV9 and TRBJ1-4, is DSGVTQTPKHLITATGQRVTLRCSPRSGDLSVYWYQQSLDQGLQFLIQYYNGEERAKGNILERFSAQQFPDLHSELNLSSLELGDSALYFCASSVGPQDNEKLFFGSGTQLSVL.

The chain combines TRBV27 with TRBJ2-7, with D possibly matching TRBD1 (6 bases). In germline, CDR1 is MNHEY, CDR2 SMNVEV (reference sequence). V gave up 6 bases and J gave up 3 bases, with 18 bases separating them. There are 15 residues in the CDR3. The CDR3 DNA reads TGTGCCAGCAGGGCCATCGGGACACAATACTACGAGCAGTACTTC. Protein sequence: CASRAIGTQYYEQYF.